Listed here are 32 T cell receptor beta chains from one sample, sequenced in a study of CD8 T cells in Susac syndrome. The RNA input was 0.5 to 1 ug, and it was reverse transcribed with random hexamers. TCRdb reprocessed the immunoSEQ multiplex PCR reads via MiXCR and lists one record per CDR3 protein. There are approximately 190,000 distinct CDR3 sequences in the sample; approximately 96% occur only once, and 0.098% lies in the top ten. Sample: CD4+ T cells from PBMCs. Receptor source: a human donor with Susac syndrome.

The V call is TRBV20-1, the J call TRBJ1-5; D gene unclear. Germline CDR1 is DFQATT and CDR2 is SNEGSKA (reference sequence). CDR3 length: 14 residues. The V end was cut by 0 bases, the J end by 7 bases, with 13 bases between. DNA for the CDR3: TGCAGTGCTAGAGATCCGCAGAGAGACCAGCCCCAGCATTTT. Translation gives CSARDPQRDQPQHF.

V and J are TRBV12-3 or TRBV12-4 and TRBJ2-1; TRBD2 agrees at 13 bases. After removal of 6 bases from V and 7 bases from J, the junction contained 6 bases not matched to a gene. The CDR3 runs to 15 residues. CDR3 sequence (DNA): TGTGCCAGCAGAGCCGGGACTAGCGGGGAAAATGAGCAGTTCTTC. Protein: CASRAGTSGENEQFF.

The chain joins TRBV9 to TRBJ1-1, with 7 bases identical to TRBD1. V trimming: 4 bases; J trimming: 7 bases; junction bases outside the gene matches: 7. Germline CDR1 and CDR2: SGDLS and YYNGEE. The CDR3 loop spans 13 amino acids. The CDR3 nucleotides read TGTGCCAGCAGCCCGGACAGGTCCATTGAAGCTTTCTTT. This sequence encodes CASSPDRSIEAFF. Complete variable domain (other parts from reference TRBV9 and TRBJ1-1): DSGVTQTPKHLITATGQRVTLRCSPRSGDLSVYWYQQSLDQGLQFLIQYYNGEERAKGNILERFSAQQFPDLHSELNLSSLELGDSALYFCASSPDRSIEAFFGQGTRLTVV.

J is TRBJ1-1 and V is TRBV4-1; D is ambiguous. Germline loops: CDR1 MGHRA, CDR2 YSYEKL. There are 15 residues in the CDR3. Deletions cut 0 bases from V and 7 bases from J, with 15 bases between. CDR3 loop: CASSQDNRQYHEAFF. The DNA of the CDR3 is TGCGCCAGCAGCCAAGATAATCGGCAGTACCATGAAGCTTTCTTT.

This clonotype was seen only once. V gene TRBV12-3 or TRBV12-4 combines with J gene TRBJ1-1, with D perhaps matching TRBD1 (5 bases). This CDR3 contains 15 residues. V lost 3 bases to trimming and J lost 2 bases, with 13 bases between them. In nucleotides, the CDR3 is TGTGCCAGCAGTTTCGGTGGGGGGTTCAACACTGAAGCTTTCTTT. Translated: CASSFGGGFNTEAFF.

The chain's CDR3 is CASSQKGLNSPLHF. DNA for the CDR3: TGTGCCAGCAGTCAAAAGGGGTTGAATTCACCCCTCCACTTT. This chain connects TRBV6-6 to TRBJ1-6; D possibly corresponds to TRBD1 (5 bases). This CDR3 contains 14 residues. CDR1 is MNHNY, CDR2 SVGAGI, per germline (reference sequence). Trimming took off 5 bases at V and 7 bases at J, with 12 bases between the two ends.

The CDR3 spells CASSYGREVAQFF. The CDR3 DNA reads TGTGCCAGCAGTTACGGCAGGGAGGTGGCGCAGTTCTTC. This sequence joins TRBV6-2 or TRBV6-3 and TRBJ2-1; perhaps TRBD2 as D (6 bases). The germline V and J ends were trimmed by 2 bases and 12 bases, with 14 bases remaining between them. Germline V gene lookup returns CDR1 MNHEY and CDR2 SVGEGT. The CDR3 extends over 13 amino acids.

V gene TRBV20-1 combines with J gene TRBJ1-5; 9 positions match TRBD1. Losses at the gene ends were 5 bases for V and 2 bases for J; bases not matched to a gene: 4. The length of the CDR3 is 14 residues. Germline values: CDR1 DFQATT, CDR2 SNEGSKA (reference sequence). The CDR3 coding sequence is TGCAGTGCTTGGGACAGGGAAGGCAATCAGCCCCAGCATTTT. It specifies CSAWDREGNQPQHF.

This chain connects TRBV6-1 to TRBJ2-5; D gene uncertain. Germline-derived CDR1 and CDR2 are MNHNS and SASEGT. There are 14 residues in the CDR3. The ends were cut back, 0 bases at V and 4 bases at J, with 9 bases in the middle. In nucleotides, the CDR3 is TGTGCCAGCAGTGAAGCGGGCAGACCAGAGACCCAGTACTTC. It encodes CASSEAGRPETQYF.

CDR3 amino acids: CASSTQEGNQPQHF. CDR3 sequence (DNA): TGTGCCAGCAGCACGCAAGAAGGCAATCAGCCCCAGCATTTT. This chain connects TRBV7-9 to TRBJ1-5; D gene ambiguous. Trimming took 5 bases from V and 2 from J, leaving 10 bases between them. Germline CDR1 and CDR2: SEHNR and FQNEAQ (reference sequence). The CDR3 loop spans 14 amino acids.

The gene calls are TRBV5-4 and TRBJ1-1; TRBD1 matches at 12 bases. V shed 4 bases and J 4 bases; nucleotides not matched to a gene: 8. The CDR3 runs 16 residues. The germline CDR1 and CDR2 sequences are SGHNT and YYREEE (reference sequence). CDR3 nucleotide sequence: TGTGCCAGCAGCGCCCGGGACAGGGGGCTTGGCACTGAAGCTTTCTTT. Residues: CASSARDRGLGTEAFF.

The chain combines TRBV7-2 with TRBJ1-2, with D tentatively TRBD1 (6 bases). This CDR3 has 13 residues. Per germline, CDR1 SGHTA and CDR2 FQGNSA. V was clipped by 4 bases and J by 5 bases, with 11 bases between them. The CDR3 spells CASSSKQGYGYTF. The CDR3 DNA is TGTGCCAGCAGCTCCAAACAGGGATATGGCTACACCTTC.

The rearrangement joins TRBV9 to TRBJ2-7; possibly TRBD2 for D (5 bases). Looked up from germline, CDR1 is SGDLS and CDR2 is YYNGEE. The V and J ends lost 2 bases and 2 bases respectively, with 11 bases between them. The CDR3 spans 14 residues. The chain's CDR3 is CASSVSATAYEQYF. CDR3 sequence (DNA): TGTGCCAGCAGCGTTAGCGCAACCGCCTACGAGCAGTACTTC. Combining the CDR3 with reference TRBV9 and TRBJ2-7 gives the whole variable domain DSGVTQTPKHLITATGQRVTLRCSPRSGDLSVYWYQQSLDQGLQFLIQYYNGEERAKGNILERFSAQQFPDLHSELNLSSLELGDSALYFCASSVSATAYEQYFGPGTRLTVT.

The chain is built from TRBV12-3 or TRBV12-4 and TRBJ2-7, with D uncertain. The CDR3 contains 14 residues. V shed 5 bases and J shed 3 bases, with 14 bases lying between them. The CDR3 nucleotides are TGTGCCAGCAGTCCCCTCAATGGTTTCTACGAGCAGTACTTC. Encoded protein: CASSPLNGFYEQYF.

DNA of the CDR3: TGTGCCAGCAGCTTAGTGTGGTCCCTAAACCAAGAGACCCAGTACTTC. It encodes CASSLVWSLNQETQYF. The gene calls are TRBV11-2 and TRBJ2-5, with D uncertain. Germline V gene sequence: CDR1 SGHAT, CDR2 FQNNGV. This CDR3 comprises 16 residues. V shed 1 base and J shed 0 bases, with 12 bases lying between them.

The chain carries TRBV9 and TRBJ2-1, with D unresolved. The CDR3 has 15 residues. Trimming shortened V by 0 bases and J by 4 bases, and 11 bases separated the two germline ends. CDR1 and CDR2 from the germline V gene are SGDLS and YYNGEE. The CDR3 protein is CASSVGIVGYNEQFF. The DNA for the CDR3 is TGTGCCAGCAGCGTAGGAATAGTGGGATACAATGAGCAGTTCTTC. The variable domain in full, with the rest retrieved from reference TRBV9 and TRBJ2-1, is DSGVTQTPKHLITATGQRVTLRCSPRSGDLSVYWYQQSLDQGLQFLIQYYNGEERAKGNILERFSAQQFPDLHSELNLSSLELGDSALYFCASSVGIVGYNEQFFGPGTRLTVL.

This chain joins TRBV5-6 and TRBJ2-5, with 10 bases aligning to TRBD1. The CDR3 is 15 amino acids. The V gene end was trimmed by 4 bases and the J gene end by 4 bases; junction bases not matched to a gene: 7. Germline lookup yields CDR1 SGHDT and CDR2 YYEEEE. This chain's CDR3 is CASSPDRGLGETQYF. The CDR3 nucleotides read TGTGCCAGCAGCCCCGACAGGGGGCTTGGAGAGACCCAGTACTTC.

The chain couples TRBV3-1 to TRBJ2-1; D gene uncertain. Trimming left V 3 bases short and J 5 bases short, with 5 bases between. Germline assignment: CDR1 LGHDT and CDR2 YNNKEL (reference sequence). CDR3 length: 12 amino acids. The CDR3 coding sequence is TGTGCCAGCAGCCACAGCCACAATGAGCAGTTCTTC. It codes for CASSHSHNEQFF.

This clonotype was picked up a small number of times. The chain has TRBV2 and TRBJ2-7, with D possibly TRBD1 on 6 matching bases. The germline gives CDR1 SNHLY, CDR2 FYNNEI. CDR3 length equals 12 residues. Trimming cost V 6 bases and J 2 bases, with 8 bases left between them. CDR3 protein: CASRGQTYEQYF. The DNA of the CDR3 is TGTGCCAGCAGAGGACAGACCTACGAGCAGTACTTC.

The genes are TRBV25-1 and TRBJ2-1; D is undetermined. Germline CDR1 and CDR2: MGHDK and SYGVNS. The CDR3 totals 14 residues. Trimming pared 7 bases from V and 3 bases from J, leaving 13 bases between. This CDR3 is CASTPKIDYNEQFF. The DNA for the CDR3 is TGTGCCAGCACCCCGAAGATAGACTACAATGAGCAGTTCTTC.

In this sample, this clonotype turned up once. The chain carries TRBV15 and TRBJ2-7, with D tentatively TRBD1 (6 bases). CDR3 size: 14 residues. Germline CDR1 LNHNV, CDR2 YYDKDF (reference sequence). V was pared by 0 bases and J by 3 bases, with 9 bases between. In DNA, the CDR3 is TGTGCCACCAGCAGAGATACAGGGCTCTACGAGCAGTACTTC. Residues: CATSRDTGLYEQYF.

This chain joins TRBV20-1 and TRBJ2-3, with TRBD2 identical over 8 bases. There are 13 residues in the CDR3. Germline V CDR1 and CDR2: DFQATT, SNEGSKA (reference sequence). The V segment lost 3 bases and the J segment 4 bases; nucleotides outside the gene matches: 3. In DNA form, the CDR3 reads TGCAGTGCTAGCGGGGGGGCCGCAGATACGCAGTATTTT. Translating it yields CSASGGAADTQYF.

The CDR3 DNA sequence: TGTGCAACGGGATTAAACACCTACGAGCAGTACTTC. Amino acids: CATGLNTYEQYF. V and J are TRBV19 and TRBJ2-7; possibly TRBD2 for D (5 bases). The CDR3 runs 12 residues. From germline, CDR1 is LNHDA and CDR2 SQIVND (reference sequence).

V and J are TRBV7-9 and TRBJ1-1; the D is unclear. With 3 bases removed from V and 5 bases from J, the gap between germline ends came to 10 bases. The length of the CDR3 is 13 residues. Germline lookup yields CDR1 SEHNR and CDR2 FQNEAQ (reference sequence). This chain's CDR3 is CASSFGVTTEAFF. CDR3 DNA: TGTGCCAGCAGCTTCGGGGTTACGACTGAAGCTTTCTTT.

The J gene is TRBJ2-7, the V gene TRBV30, with TRBD1 identical over 10 bases. Germline trimming cut 5 bases from V and 7 bases from J; bases unmatched to any gene: 8. The CDR3 is 13 amino acids. Looked up from germline, CDR1 is GTSNPN and CDR2 is SVGIG (reference sequence). The CDR3 spells CAWDRGPSGEQYF. CDR3 DNA: TGTGCCTGGGACAGGGGGCCCTCGGGAGAGCAGTACTTC.

This rearrangement joins TRBV12-5 to TRBJ2-7; no clear D gene. The CDR3 has 13 amino acids. Germline V gene data show CDR1 as LGHNT and CDR2 as FRNRAP. Trimming stripped 1 base from V and 0 bases from J, with 4 bases between. CDR3 amino acids: CASGLANSYEQYF. In nucleotides, the CDR3 is TGTGCTAGTGGTTTGGCGAACTCCTACGAGCAGTACTTC.

This chain joins TRBV29-1 and TRBJ1-2; D gene unclear. The V end lost 6 bases, the J end lost 3 bases, and 11 bases lay between the germline ends. The germline V gene encodes CDR1 SQVTM and CDR2 ANQGSEA. This CDR3 comprises 12 residues. This CDR3 reads CSVRGRDYGYTF. The DNA for the CDR3 is TGCAGCGTCAGAGGGCGCGACTATGGCTACACCTTC.

This sequence joins TRBV4-1 and TRBJ2-3, with 14 bases lining up with TRBD2. The germline V gene has CDR1 MGHRA and CDR2 YSYEKL. The length of the CDR3 is 19 residues. Trimming removed 4 bases from V and 3 bases from J; junction bases left unmatched: 12. CDR3 sequence (DNA): TGCGCCAGCAGCCTACTCCCGGGACTAGCGGGGGTGGGAACAGATACGCAGTATTTT. Its protein product is CASSLLPGLAGVGTDTQYF.

This chain joins TRBV19 and TRBJ2-7; D possibly corresponds to TRBD1 (5 bases). CDR3 size: 13 residues. Trimming cost V 4 bases and J 3 bases, with 10 bases left between them. CDR1 is LNHDA, CDR2 SQIVND, per germline (reference sequence). The CDR3 is CASSKWGVYEQYF. The CDR3 coding sequence is TGTGCCAGTAGTAAATGGGGCGTCTACGAGCAGTACTTC.

V usage is TRBV12-3 or TRBV12-4 and J usage is TRBJ1-5; 7 nucleotides align to TRBD1. This CDR3 comprises 16 residues. V trimming: 2 bases; J trimming: 9 bases; junction bases outside the gene matches: 13. This CDR3 is CASSLTRQGHRGPQHF. DNA of the CDR3: TGTGCCAGCAGTTTAACTCGACAGGGCCACAGGGGGCCCCAGCATTTT.

The rearrangement links TRBV13 to TRBJ2-2, with TRBD1 matching over 7 bases. With V trimmed by 4 bases and J by 6 bases, 11 bases remained unmatched. The CDR3 spans 16 residues. Germline loops: CDR1 PRHDT, CDR2 FYEKMQ (reference sequence). CDR3 sequence: CASSSTQGSVSGELFF. In DNA, the CDR3 is TGTGCCAGCAGCTCCACACAGGGGAGCGTTTCCGGGGAGCTGTTTTTT.

The chain combines TRBV19 with TRBJ1-2; 12 nucleotides align to TRBD1. V was clipped by 9 bases and J by 8 bases; unmatched bases: 10. The CDR3 is made up of 14 amino acids. The V gene's germline CDR1 is LNHDA and CDR2 SQIVND (reference sequence). The CDR3 protein is CARTRDRGQGGYTF. The CDR3 coding sequence is TGTGCCAGAACCCGGGACAGGGGGCAAGGGGGCTACACCTTC.